What follows is one T cell receptor (beta chain) and its context. Which antigen it targets is not known. The record has no base qualities; no much larger clone is one base away. The label giving this sample's treatment or condition can be read as: in vitro stimulation with specific CMV peptide epitopes to enrich CMV-specific T cells. The data were produced on an Illumina HiSeq 1500. TCRdb handled the public reads itself, with Q25 trimming in fastp and clone calling in MiXCR, and kept productive beta chains. When rows share a CDR3 protein, they turn into one entry using the most common DNA and genes. The sample profile shows roughly 500,000 distinct CDR3 sequences; approximately 42% of them were found once. Around 44% of the sample is in the top ten clones. Its CDR3 holds 14 amino acids, cysteine through phenylalanine. This entry keeps only the CDR3 DNA: 42 bases, framed from base 1. V sheds 4 bases and J sheds 3 bases, leaving 12 bases between their ends. From a lookup of the germline V gene, CDR1 and CDR2 are SGHTA and FQGNSA.

The entry originates in a study of T cell repertoires in cytomegalovirus infection (dated by TCRdb to between 2018 and 2021). Regarding the research as a whole: Recently identified HLA-C-restricted CMV epitopes, whose presentation resists viral immunomodulation, were targeted by peptide stimulations together with well-studied HLA-B-restricted epitopes. Because public TCR beta signatures pointed to carriage of CMV infection together with the matching HLA type, the HLA type of each donor mattered for the analysis. What the study reported, not specific to this receptor: Cumulative frequency of public TCR beta family members discriminated carriers of CMV infection plus the relevant HLA type in this cohort and an independent 352-donor cohort. The ex vivo response was dominated by HLA-C-restricted CMV-specific TCR beta clonotypes, which also provided the single most frequent clonotype in two of eight donors.

The chain joins TRBV7-2 to TRBJ1-2, and the D gene may be TRBD1, 6 bases matching. Sample: cultured PBMCs, taken from culture after CMV antigen stimulation. The source of this sequence is a human donor in good health (CMV status not recorded). Some clones in this sample may be carry-over from other donors' samples. CDR3 loop: CASSSTGADYGYTF. Read as DNA, the sequence is TGTGCCAGCAGCTCGACGGGGGCCGACTATGGCTACACCTTC.